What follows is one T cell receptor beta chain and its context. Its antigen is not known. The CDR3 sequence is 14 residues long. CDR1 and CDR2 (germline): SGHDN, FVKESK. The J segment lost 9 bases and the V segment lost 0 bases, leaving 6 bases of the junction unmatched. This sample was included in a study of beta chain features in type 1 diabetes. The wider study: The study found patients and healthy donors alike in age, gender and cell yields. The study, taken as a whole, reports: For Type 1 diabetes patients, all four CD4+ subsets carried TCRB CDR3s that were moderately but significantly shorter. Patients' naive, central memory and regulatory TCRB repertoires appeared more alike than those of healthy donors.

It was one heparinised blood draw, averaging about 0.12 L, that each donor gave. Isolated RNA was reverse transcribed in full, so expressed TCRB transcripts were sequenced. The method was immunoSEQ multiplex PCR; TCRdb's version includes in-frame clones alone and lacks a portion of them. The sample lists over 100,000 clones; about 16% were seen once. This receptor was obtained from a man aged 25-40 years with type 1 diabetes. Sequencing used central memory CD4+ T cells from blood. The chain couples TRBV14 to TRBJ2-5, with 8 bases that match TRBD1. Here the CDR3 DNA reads TGTGCCAGCAGCCAAGATTGGACAGGGTCTTCCCAGTACTTC. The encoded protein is CASSQDWTGSSQYF.